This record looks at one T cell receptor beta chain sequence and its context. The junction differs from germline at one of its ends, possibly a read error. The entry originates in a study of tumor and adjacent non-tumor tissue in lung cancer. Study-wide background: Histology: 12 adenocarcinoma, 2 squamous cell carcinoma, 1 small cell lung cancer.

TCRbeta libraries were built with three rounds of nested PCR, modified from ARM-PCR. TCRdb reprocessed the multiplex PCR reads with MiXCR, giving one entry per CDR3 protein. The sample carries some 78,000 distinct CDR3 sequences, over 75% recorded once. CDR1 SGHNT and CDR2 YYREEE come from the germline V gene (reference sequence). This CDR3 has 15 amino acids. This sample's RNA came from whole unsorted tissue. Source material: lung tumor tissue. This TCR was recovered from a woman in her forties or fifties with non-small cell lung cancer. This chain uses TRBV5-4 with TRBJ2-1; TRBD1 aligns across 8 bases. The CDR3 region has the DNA TGTGCCAGCAGCTTGGAGGGACAGGAGGCACTTGAGCAGCTCTTC. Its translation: CASSLEGQEALEQLF.